These T cell receptor beta chains were read from a single sample in a study of naive and memory T cell subsets. TCRdb independently ran MiXCR on the UMI-ligation and nested PCR reads; one entry per CDR3 protein. Here the sample spans under 150,000 distinct CDR3 sequences, approximately 15% being singletons. Sequences were obtained from naive CD4+ T cells from blood. The source of these receptors is a human donor in good health. CDR3s leave out the opening cysteine and the closing phenylalanine or tryptophan. Size tells how often a clone was seen (once, few, many) or the class of an expanded clone, and some rows leave it out.

clone size: .
V gene: TRBV29-1
CDR3 protein: SVEGGGAGYNEQF

clone size: few
V gene: TRBV7-9
CDR3 protein: ASSPQAYGYT

clone size: .
V gene: TRBV20-1
CDR3 protein: SAPGREGNEQY

clone size: few
V gene: TRBV24-1
CDR3 protein: ATFHNPDRADEKLF

clone size: .
V gene: TRBV6-2/TRBV6-3
CDR3 protein: ASTPLDRLYEQY

clone size: few
V gene: TRBV14
CDR3 protein: ASSQLSRGPTNTEAF

clone size: .
V gene: TRBV28
CDR3 protein: ASSLQGTGTDTQY

clone size: .
V gene: TRBV4-1
CDR3 protein: ASSQVHAEHTDTQY

clone size: .
V gene: TRBV10-3
CDR3 protein: AISRLAGDTDTQY

clone size: few
V gene: TRBV12-3/TRBV12-4
CDR3 protein: ASTLGGGYEQY

clone size: few
V gene: TRBV15
CDR3 protein: ATSKSGGETQY

clone size: .
V gene: TRBV19
CDR3 protein: ASSALPSYEQY

clone size: .
V gene: TRBV27
CDR3 protein: ASSSDRLGKTYEQY

clone size: few
V gene: TRBV4-2
CDR3 protein: ASSRGQNSYNEQF

clone size: .
V gene: TRBV5-1
CDR3 protein: ASSETGWETQY

clone size: .
V gene: TRBV29-1
CDR3 protein: SVEDRNAPGIYGYT

clone size: .
V gene: TRBV6-5
CDR3 protein: ASTGGHTQY

clone size: .
V gene: TRBV9
CDR3 protein: ASSVGGLSTDTQY

clone size: .
V gene: TRBV6-1
CDR3 protein: ASSEYGLLSTPLH

clone size: .
V gene: TRBV5-1
CDR3 protein: ASSQGSSTTDTQY

clone size: .
V gene: TRBV30
CDR3 protein: AWSAQPPTSGRVNEQY

clone size: .
V gene: TRBV10-3
CDR3 protein: AIRPGTLRTEAF

clone size: few
V gene: TRBV29-1
CDR3 protein: SVVGGGAGYGYT

clone size: few
V gene: TRBV5-1
CDR3 protein: ASSLERGADTQY

clone size: .
V gene: TRBV12-3/TRBV12-4
CDR3 protein: ASSFIAGGTDTQY

clone size: few
V gene: TRBV29-1
CDR3 protein: SVAGLGTEAF

clone size: few
V gene: TRBV20-1
CDR3 protein: SATGTSGSTYNEQF

clone size: few
V gene: TRBV29-1
CDR3 protein: SVPGSLAAKETQY

clone size: many
V gene: TRBV10-3
CDR3 protein: AISPGTNNEQF

clone size: .
V gene: TRBV30
CDR3 protein: AWSVGQGGQPQH

clone size: few
V gene: TRBV28
CDR3 protein: ASSLETGIFQPQH

clone size: .
V gene: TRBV5-6
CDR3 protein: ASSLVSTDTQY

clone size: few
V gene: TRBV6-2/TRBV6-3
CDR3 protein: ASSYGWTQY

clone size: .
V gene: TRBV2
CDR3 protein: ASSGRDYNEQF

clone size: .
V gene: TRBV9
CDR3 protein: ASSRQETYNEQF

clone size: many
V gene: TRBV7-2
CDR3 protein: ASSFRQSTDTQY

clone size: .
V gene: TRBV10-3
CDR3 protein: AISVRGLDTQY

clone size: few
V gene: TRBV9
CDR3 protein: ASSVVASGETQY

clone size: few
V gene: TRBV28
CDR3 protein: ASSPPPWTSGRARVNEQF

clone size: .
V gene: TRBV7-7
CDR3 protein: ASSPGGEQF

clone size: few
V gene: TRBV30
CDR3 protein: AWKSDSTEAF

clone size: many
V gene: TRBV28
CDR3 protein: ASSSGSSYNEQF

clone size: few
V gene: TRBV7-2
CDR3 protein: ASSRTVTFADTQY

clone size: few
V gene: TRBV29-1
CDR3 protein: SVAGVGTEAF

clone size: few
V gene: TRBV6-1
CDR3 protein: ASRTTGVTNEKLF

clone size: .
V gene: TRBV2
CDR3 protein: ASSLRGFSEAF

clone size: few
V gene: TRBV11-3
CDR3 protein: ASSRGQPGETQY